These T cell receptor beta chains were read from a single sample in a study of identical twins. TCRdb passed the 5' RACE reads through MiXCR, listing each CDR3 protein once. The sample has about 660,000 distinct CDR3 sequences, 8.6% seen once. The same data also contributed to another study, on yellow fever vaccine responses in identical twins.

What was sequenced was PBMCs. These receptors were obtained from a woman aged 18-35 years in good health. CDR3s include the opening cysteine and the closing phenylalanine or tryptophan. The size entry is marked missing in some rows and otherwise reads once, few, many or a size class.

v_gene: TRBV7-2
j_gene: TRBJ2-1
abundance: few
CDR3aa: CASSSASGGYNEQFF

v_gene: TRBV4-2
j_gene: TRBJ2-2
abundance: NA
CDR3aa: CASSRLAGGTGGELFF

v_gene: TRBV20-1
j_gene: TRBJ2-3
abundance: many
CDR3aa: CSAWGRGGTDTQYF

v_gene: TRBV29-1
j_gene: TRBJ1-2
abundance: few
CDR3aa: CSVVERGGYTF

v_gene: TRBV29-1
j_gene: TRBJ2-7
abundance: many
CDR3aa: CSVVSSGRTLSYEQYF

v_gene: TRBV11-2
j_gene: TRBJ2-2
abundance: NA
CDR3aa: CASSSRGYTGELFF

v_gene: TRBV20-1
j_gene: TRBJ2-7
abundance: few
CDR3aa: CSASDPGAFEQYF

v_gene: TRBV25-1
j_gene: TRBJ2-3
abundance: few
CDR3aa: CASSEGGQIRDTQYF

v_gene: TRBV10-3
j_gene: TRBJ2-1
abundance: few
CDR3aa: CATSTSGGDYNEQFF

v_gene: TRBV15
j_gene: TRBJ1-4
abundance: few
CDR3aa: CATSRDRLGEKLFF

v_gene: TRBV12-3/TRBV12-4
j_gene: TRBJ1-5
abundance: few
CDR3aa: CASSYGTSNQPQHF

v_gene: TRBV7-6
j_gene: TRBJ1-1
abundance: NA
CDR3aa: CASSLSASLEAFF

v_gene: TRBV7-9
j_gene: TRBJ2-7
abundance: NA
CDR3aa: CASSPGLAGDFYEQYF

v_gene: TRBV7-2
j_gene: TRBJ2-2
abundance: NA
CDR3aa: CASSLWTGPGELFF

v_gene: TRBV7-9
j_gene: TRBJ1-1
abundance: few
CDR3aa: CASSSAQGADTEAFF

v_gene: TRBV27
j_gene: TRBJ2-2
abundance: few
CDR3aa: CASSFIQLQEGELFF

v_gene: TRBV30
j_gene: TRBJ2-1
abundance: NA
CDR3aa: CAWNWGADATYNEQFF

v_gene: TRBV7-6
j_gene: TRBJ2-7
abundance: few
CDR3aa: CASSFMSGSAATTYEQYF

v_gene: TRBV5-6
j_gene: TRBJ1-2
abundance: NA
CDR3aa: CASSPIGTGVYGYTF

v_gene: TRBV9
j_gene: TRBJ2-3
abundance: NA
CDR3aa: CASSVYLSTDTQYF

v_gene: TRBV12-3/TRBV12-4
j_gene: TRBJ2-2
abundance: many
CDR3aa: CASSLTGGKTGELFF

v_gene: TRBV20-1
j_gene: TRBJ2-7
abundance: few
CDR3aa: CSARATSGTYEQYF

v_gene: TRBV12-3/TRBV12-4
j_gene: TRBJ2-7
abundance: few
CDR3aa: CASSYGGGNSYEQYF

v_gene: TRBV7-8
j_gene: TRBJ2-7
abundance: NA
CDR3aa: CASSFPYFTRTRFPYEQYF

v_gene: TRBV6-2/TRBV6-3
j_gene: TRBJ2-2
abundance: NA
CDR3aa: CASGRAAATGELFF

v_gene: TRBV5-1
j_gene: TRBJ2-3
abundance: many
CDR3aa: CASSSTGLGTDTQYF

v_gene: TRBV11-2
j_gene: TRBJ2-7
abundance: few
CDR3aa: CASRPSLSGPYEQYF

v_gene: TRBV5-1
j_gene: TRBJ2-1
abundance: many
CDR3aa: CASSLSRGSNEQFF

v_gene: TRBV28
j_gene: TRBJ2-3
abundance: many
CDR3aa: CASSRLAGGITDTQYF

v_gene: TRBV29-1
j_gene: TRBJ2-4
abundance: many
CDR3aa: CSVEGGEGTSNIQYF

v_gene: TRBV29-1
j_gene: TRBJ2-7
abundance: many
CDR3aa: CSVVEGAYEQYF

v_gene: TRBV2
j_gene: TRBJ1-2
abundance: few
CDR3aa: CASRGDRGNYGYTF

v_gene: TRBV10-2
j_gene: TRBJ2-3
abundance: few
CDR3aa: CASSESTRSGTQYF

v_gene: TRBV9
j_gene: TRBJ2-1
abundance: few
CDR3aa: CASSVEGQGFLFGEQFF

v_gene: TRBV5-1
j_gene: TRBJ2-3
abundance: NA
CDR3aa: CASSLEQGRGRFTDTQYF

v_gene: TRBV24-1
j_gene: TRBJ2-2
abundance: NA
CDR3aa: CATSDFAGELFF

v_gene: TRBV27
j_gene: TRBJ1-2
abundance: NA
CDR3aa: CASSPSAGTGSYGYTF

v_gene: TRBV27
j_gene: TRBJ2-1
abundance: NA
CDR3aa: CASSFLGQGNNEQFF

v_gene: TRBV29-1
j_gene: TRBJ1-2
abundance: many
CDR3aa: CSVEDGPGAYGYTF

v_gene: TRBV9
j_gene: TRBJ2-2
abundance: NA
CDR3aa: CASSTKILAGKAGELFF

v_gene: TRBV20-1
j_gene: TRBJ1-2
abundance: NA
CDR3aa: CSASRGFDYGYTF

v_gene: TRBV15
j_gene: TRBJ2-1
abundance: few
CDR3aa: CATSPTGWDNEQFF

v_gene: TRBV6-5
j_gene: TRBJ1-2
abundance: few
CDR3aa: CASSYSVEEYGGYTF

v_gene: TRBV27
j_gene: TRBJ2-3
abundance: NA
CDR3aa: CASKVGSTDTQYF

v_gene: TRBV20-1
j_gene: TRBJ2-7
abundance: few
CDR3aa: CSARGPVASFEQYF

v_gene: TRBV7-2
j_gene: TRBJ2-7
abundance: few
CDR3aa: CASSFGGRAYEQYF

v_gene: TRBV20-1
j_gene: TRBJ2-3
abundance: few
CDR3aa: CSARSSSGRTDTQYF

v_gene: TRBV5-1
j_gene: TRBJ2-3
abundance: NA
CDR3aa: CASSWGPPLRDTQYF

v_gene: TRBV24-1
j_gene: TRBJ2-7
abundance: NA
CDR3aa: CATSGGGGDYEQYF

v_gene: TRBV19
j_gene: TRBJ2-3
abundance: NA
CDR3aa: CASGVSDTQYF

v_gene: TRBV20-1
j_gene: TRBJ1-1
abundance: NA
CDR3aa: CSARSPAEAFF

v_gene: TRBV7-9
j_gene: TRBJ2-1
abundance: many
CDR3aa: CASSLGFF

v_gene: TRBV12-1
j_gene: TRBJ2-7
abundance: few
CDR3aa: CASSFASPGQGRWWRMYEQYF

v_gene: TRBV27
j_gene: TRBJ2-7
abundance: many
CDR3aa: CASSLGGLGEQYF

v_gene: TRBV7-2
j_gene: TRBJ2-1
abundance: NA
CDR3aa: CASSIALYEQFF

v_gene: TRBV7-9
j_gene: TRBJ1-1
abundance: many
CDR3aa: CASSLAQGDTEAFF

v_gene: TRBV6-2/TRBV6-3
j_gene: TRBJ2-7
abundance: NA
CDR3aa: CASSSGTSREQYF